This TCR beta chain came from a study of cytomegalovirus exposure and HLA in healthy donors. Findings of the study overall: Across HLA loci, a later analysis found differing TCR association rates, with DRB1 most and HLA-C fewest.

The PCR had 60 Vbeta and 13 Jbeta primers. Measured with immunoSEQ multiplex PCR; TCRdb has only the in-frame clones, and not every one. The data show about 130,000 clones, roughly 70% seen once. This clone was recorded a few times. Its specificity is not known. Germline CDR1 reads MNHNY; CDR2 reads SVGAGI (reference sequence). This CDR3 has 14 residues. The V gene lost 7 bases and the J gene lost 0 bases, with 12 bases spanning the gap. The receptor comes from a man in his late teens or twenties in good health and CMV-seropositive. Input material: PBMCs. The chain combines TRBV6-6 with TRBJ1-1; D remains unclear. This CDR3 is CASKSGHLNTEAFF. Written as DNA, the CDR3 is TGTGCCAGCAAGTCGGGTCATCTGAACACTGAAGCTTTCTTT.